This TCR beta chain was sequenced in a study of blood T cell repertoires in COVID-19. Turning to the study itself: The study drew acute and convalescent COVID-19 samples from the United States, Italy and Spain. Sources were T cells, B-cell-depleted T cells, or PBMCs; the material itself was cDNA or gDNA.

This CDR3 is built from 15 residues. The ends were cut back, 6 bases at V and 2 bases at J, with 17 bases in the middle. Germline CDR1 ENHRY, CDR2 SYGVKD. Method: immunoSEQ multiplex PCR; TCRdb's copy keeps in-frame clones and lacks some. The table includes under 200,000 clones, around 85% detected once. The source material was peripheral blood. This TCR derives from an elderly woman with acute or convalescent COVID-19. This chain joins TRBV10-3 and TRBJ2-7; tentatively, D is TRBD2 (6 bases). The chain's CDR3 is CAIRASGDGPYEQYF. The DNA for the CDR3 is TGTGCCATCAGAGCTTCGGGGGATGGCCCCTACGAGCAGTACTTC.